Sequencing of this T cell receptor beta chain was carried out in a study of post-analysis software for immune sequencing data. Background on the study: The courses of disease that were included comprised relapsing-remitting, secondary progressive and progressive-relapsing multiple sclerosis.

The TCR beta cDNA libraries carried unique molecular identifiers. TCRdb reprocessed the PCR reads with MiXCR, giving one entry per CDR3 protein. The sample holds roughly 570,000 distinct CDR3 sequences, around 34% seen once. Note on this clonotype: As yet, its antigen is unknown.

This CDR3 is 15 amino acids long. Looked up from germline, CDR1 is SGHVS and CDR2 is FNYEAQ. Trimming took off 0 bases at V and 5 bases at J, with 10 bases between the two ends. Study-level results: There were four or five TRBV segments more frequent in patients than controls, and TRBV5-6, TRBV5-1 and TRBV20-1 were among them. When compared against controls, multiple sclerosis patients showed significantly lower normalized Chao1 diversity.

The J gene is TRBJ2-2, the V gene TRBV7-6; TRBD1 is a possible D gene (5 bases). The sample taken for sequencing was blood. This clonotype was obtained from a girl aged 2-17 years with multiple sclerosis. CDR3: CASSLAWAGTGELFF. The CDR3 DNA reads as TGTGCCAGCAGCTTAGCTTGGGCAGGGACCGGGGAGCTGTTTTTT.